The following is a T cell receptor (beta chain) sequence with its context. Its antigen is currently unknown. The sample comes from a study of cytomegalovirus exposure and HLA in healthy donors. Study findings and constraints: Certain indistinguishable V segments, among them TRBV6-2 and TRBV6-3, were excluded. In a later analysis, a missense DCLRE1C variant was linked to TCR beta V- and J-gene trimming. Common viral pathogens seemed, in a later analysis, to connect with several of the most significant clusters. Associated with cytomegalovirus, according to the listing, were 164 TCR beta chains.

The germline V gene has CDR1 SGHNT and CDR2 YYREEE (reference sequence). V was clipped by 4 bases and J by 2 bases; unmatched bases: 1. The CDR3 is 14 residues long. The PCR made use of 60 Vbeta and 13 Jbeta primers. Using immunoSEQ multiplex PCR, the repertoire was profiled, and TCRdb retains in-frame clones only, with some absent. The sample lists fewer than 110,000 clones; roughly 79% were seen once. The sequenced sample consisted of PBMCs. V is TRBV5-4 and J is TRBJ2-1, with TRBD1 identical over 9 bases. This receptor was obtained from a man aged 35 to 55 in good health and CMV-seronegative. The CDR3 reads CASSRQGAYNEQFF. CDR3 bases: TGTGCCAGCAGCAGACAGGGGGCCTACAATGAGCAGTTCTTC. The variable domain in full, with the rest retrieved from reference TRBV5-4 and TRBJ2-1, is ETGVTQSPTHLIKTRGQQVTLRCSSQSGHNTVSWYQQALGQGPQFIFQYYREEENGRGNFPPRFSGLQFPNYSSELNVNALELDDSALYLCASSRQGAYNEQFFGPGTRLTVL.